This is a list of T cell receptor beta chains from one sample in a study of T cell repertoires in cytomegalovirus infection. Their antigens are not known. MiXCR, applied by TCRdb to the reads, yields one record per CDR3 protein. Among hundreds of thousands of distinct CDR3 sequences listed, 32% were seen once. Specimen: cultured CD8+ T cells from PBMCs, collected from culture after CMV antigen stimulation. The receptors were gathered from a human donor in good health (CMV status not recorded). Some clones in this sample may be carry-over from other donors' samples. The CDR3 runs from the conserved cysteine through the conserved F or W. Fields, in order: clone size, D gene, J gene, V gene, CDR3 DNA, CDR3 protein. D genes are given only for firm matches. Clone size is given for some rows only: seen once, a few or many times, or a class if the clone is expanded.

- | - | TRBJ1-1 | TRBV6-5 | TGTGCCAGCAGTTACTTGGGATACGGAAACACTGAAGCTTTCTTT | CASSYLGYGNTEAFF
once | TRBD1 | TRBJ2-4 | TRBV6-1 | TGTGCCAGCAAAGGGGCAGGGGGCATAGCCAAAAACATTCAGTACTTC | CASKGAGGIAKNIQYF
few | - | TRBJ2-1 | TRBV7-9 | TGTGCCAGCAGGGACAGCCTCTCCAGCTCCTACAATGAGCAGTTCTTC | CASRDSLSSSYNEQFF
- | - | TRBJ1-1 | TRBV9 | TGTGCCAGCAGCGTAGAGGGCTGGGACACTGAAGCTTTCTTT | CASSVEGWDTEAFF
few | - | TRBJ2-3 | TRBV4-3 | TGCGCCAGCAGCCAAGATTATGCGGGGATCACAGATACGCAGTATTTT | CASSQDYAGITDTQYF
- | - | TRBJ2-2 | TRBV15 | TGTGCCACCAGCAGATTACAACTGGGGTCCGGGGAGCTGTTTTTT | CATSRLQLGSGELFF
- | TRBD2 | TRBJ2-5 | TRBV6-5 | TGTGCCAGCAGTTACCCGGGACTAGCGGGGCGAGAGACCCAGTACTTC | CASSYPGLAGRETQYF
many | TRBD1 | TRBJ1-4 | TRBV9 | TGTGCCAGCAGCGAATCAGGGGGCTGGGAAAAACTGTTTTTT | CASSESGGWEKLFF
- | TRBD2 | TRBJ2-1 | TRBV3-1 | TGTGCCAGCAGCCAACTCGGGGGGGCCTCCTACAATGAGCAGTTCTTC | CASSQLGGASYNEQFF
- | - | TRBJ1-1 | TRBV9 | TGTGCCAGCAGCGTAGAAGGGCGGGAGGCTTTCTTT | CASSVEGREAFF
- | - | TRBJ1-3 | TRBV28 | TGTGCCAGCAGTTTTTCCACGGCAGGGGGAAACACCATATATTTT | CASSFSTAGGNTIYF
- | - | TRBJ1-5 | TRBV6-5 | TGTGCCAGCAGTTATACAGCCCAAAATTCAGCCCAGCATTTT | CASSYTAQNSAQHF
many | - | TRBJ2-1 | TRBV7-8 | TGTGCCAGCAGCTTAGTTCGCTCAAGCTCCTACAATGAGCAGTTCTTC | CASSLVRSSSYNEQFF
- | - | TRBJ2-5 | TRBV9 | TGTGCCAGCAGCGTAGGGACACATCTCAGGGAGACCCAGTACTTC | CASSVGTHLRETQYF
- | TRBD1 | TRBJ2-5 | TRBV7-6 | TGTGCCAGCAGCCCGGCACCGAGGACAGGGGATGAGACCCAGTACTTC | CASSPAPRTGDETQYF
many | - | TRBJ2-3 | TRBV12-3/TRBV12-4 | TGTGCCAGCAGTCCCGGACGTTTACCAACAGATACGCAGTATTTT | CASSPGRLPTDTQYF
many | - | TRBJ2-2 | TRBV7-9 | TGTGCCAGCAGGTCCGGGACCACAAACACCGGGGAGCTGTTTTTT | CASRSGTTNTGELFF
few | - | TRBJ2-5 | TRBV7-9 | TGTGCCAGCACTCCCCAGGGGGAGACCCAGTACTTC | CASTPQGETQYF
- | - | TRBJ1-5 | TRBV7-6 | TGTGCCAGCAGTTTAAACAGGGCCGAGAGCAATCAGCCCCAGCATTTT | CASSLNRAESNQPQHF
few | TRBD1 | TRBJ2-6 | TRBV27 | TGTGCCAGCAGTATGGACAGGGGGACCATCTCTGGGGCCAACGTCCTGACTTTC | CASSMDRGTISGANVLTF
- | - | TRBJ1-2 | TRBV29-1 | TGCAGCGTTGAACTGGGGAAGAGCTATGGCTACACCTTC | CSVELGKSYGYTF
- | - | TRBJ1-5 | TRBV4-1 | TGCGCCAGCAGCCATACCTGGGGCAATCAGCCCCAGCATTTT | CASSHTWGNQPQHF
- | - | TRBJ1-1 | TRBV29-1 | TGCAGCGTTGAGCCATCTGAGGGGATCATGAACACTGAAGCTTTCTTT | CSVEPSEGIMNTEAFF
few | - | TRBJ1-2 | TRBV7-9 | TGTGCCAGCAGCTCACCGCGGGACACCACCTATGGCTACACCTTC | CASSSPRDTTYGYTF
- | - | TRBJ2-7 | TRBV7-9 | TGTGCCAGCAGCTTCGAGGACTCCTACGAGCAGTACTTC | CASSFEDSYEQYF
- | - | TRBJ2-1 | TRBV6-1 | TGTGCCAGCAGTATAGCCTTGAGCGTCGATGAGCAGTTCTTC | CASSIALSVDEQFF
- | - | TRBJ2-3 | TRBV13 | TGTGCCAGCAGCCTTAGGATCCTCACAGATACGCAGTATTTT | CASSLRILTDTQYF
few | - | TRBJ2-2 | TRBV6-6 | TGTGCCAGCACCAAGCCGGGGAAACCGAACACCGGGGAGCTGTTTTTT | CASTKPGKPNTGELFF
few | TRBD1 | TRBJ1-5 | TRBV7-9 | TGTGCCATCGGGCGGACAGGGGATGAGCCCCAGCATTTT | CAIGRTGDEPQHF
- | TRBD2 | TRBJ2-7 | TRBV12-3/TRBV12-4 | TGTGCCAGCAGTTTGCGGGCTAGCGGGGACTACGAGCAGTACTTC | CASSLRASGDYEQYF
many | - | TRBJ1-2 | TRBV13 | TGTGCCAGCAGCTTAGAAGGAAACTATGGCTACACCTTC | CASSLEGNYGYTF
few | - | TRBJ2-3 | TRBV10-3 | TGTGCCATCAGGGGGACATCCTCCACAGATACGCAGTATTTT | CAIRGTSSTDTQYF
- | - | TRBJ2-1 | TRBV20-1 | TGCAGTGCTAGAGACGCGTTTCCAGGAACCCATGAGCAGTTCTTC | CSARDAFPGTHEQFF
many | TRBD1 | TRBJ2-1 | TRBV2 | TGTGCCAGCAGTGGGACAGGGGGCAATGAGCAGTTCTTC | CASSGTGGNEQFF
few | - | TRBJ1-5 | TRBV7-9 | TGTGCCAGCAGCTTAGCGGGGCAGGGGATCCAGCCCCAGCATTTT | CASSLAGQGIQPQHF
- | TRBD1 | TRBJ1-5 | TRBV19 | TGTGCCAGTAGATACAGGGGCCCAAATCAGCCCCAGCATTTT | CASRYRGPNQPQHF
- | - | TRBJ2-1 | TRBV28 | TGTGCCAGCACCCAGGGGACACTCTCCTACAATGAGCAGTTCTTC | CASTQGTLSYNEQFF
many | TRBD1 | TRBJ2-3 | TRBV7-6 | TGTGCCAGCAGCTCGGAACCCGACGGGACAGGTTCGTTAGATACGCAGTATTTT | CASSSEPDGTGSLDTQYF
few | - | TRBJ2-2 | TRBV12-3/TRBV12-4 | TGTGCCAGCAATCGCCCAGGGTACACCGGGGAGCTGTTTTTT | CASNRPGYTGELFF
- | - | TRBJ1-4 | TRBV19 | TGTGCCAGTAGTTTGCCGGGACATCTTGCAACTAATGAAAAACTGTTTTTT | CASSLPGHLATNEKLFF
- | TRBD2 | TRBJ2-2 | TRBV4-3 | TGCGCCAGCAGCCAAGAGTTTGTAGCGGGGGACCTGAGACCGAACACCGGGGAGCTGTTTTTT | CASSQEFVAGDLRPNTGELFF
few | - | TRBJ2-3 | TRBV12-3/TRBV12-4 | TGTGCCAGCAGTTTTATGGGACCCACAGATACGCAGTATTTT | CASSFMGPTDTQYF
- | TRBD1 | TRBJ1-1 | TRBV6-6 | TGTGCCAGTGTGACAGGGGGCAACACTGAAGCTTTCTTT | CASVTGGNTEAFF
- | - | TRBJ2-7 | TRBV5-6 | TGTGCCAGCAGCCGGCCCGAGGCATTCTCCTACGAGCAGTACTTC | CASSRPEAFSYEQYF
- | TRBD2 | TRBJ2-1 | TRBV10-3 | TGTGCCATCAGCCCGGGAGGCGGCTCCTACAATGAGCAGTTCTTC | CAISPGGGSYNEQFF
- | - | TRBJ1-5 | TRBV4-1 | TGCGCCAGCAGCCAAGTTTTTAGCAATCAGCCCCAGCATTTT | CASSQVFSNQPQHF
once | - | TRBJ1-5 | TRBV19 | TGTGCCACCAGGCCGGGCCGGAGCAATCAGCCCCAGCATTTT | CATRPGRSNQPQHF
- | - | TRBJ1-5 | TRBV6-1 | TGTGCCAGCAGTGAAGTGTGGGAAAGGATGGCAAATCAGCCCCAGCATTTT | CASSEVWERMANQPQHF
- | - | TRBJ2-3 | TRBV10-3 | TGTGCCATCAGTGAGTCGAGTCTGGGGAGCACAGATACGCAGTATTTT | CAISESSLGSTDTQYF